The rows below give T cell receptor beta chains drawn from one sample of a study of CD8 T cells in Susac syndrome. MiXCR, applied by TCRdb to the immunoSEQ multiplex PCR reads, yields one record per CDR3 protein. The sample carries about 130,000 distinct CDR3 sequences, over 90% recorded once. Specimen: CD8+ T cells from PBMCs. These receptors originate from a human donor with Susac syndrome. Each CDR3 is given with its conserved first and last residue. D genes are given only for firm matches. Size is omitted from some rows. Given values are once, few, many or a class for expanded clones.

j_gene | d_gene | abundance | v_gene | CDR3nt | CDR3aa
TRBJ1-2 | - | once | TRBV5-4 | TGTGCCAGCAGCTTGGTCAGGCCCCTGGGGAACTATGGCTACACCTTC | CASSLVRPLGNYGYTF
TRBJ2-7 | - | few | TRBV27 | TGTGCCAGCGGACAGTCCTCCTACGAGCAGTACTTC | CASGQSSYEQYF
TRBJ2-5 | - | - | TRBV9 | TGTGCCAGCGATGGAGGGGGAGACCCGGAGACCCAGTACTTC | CASDGGGDPETQYF
TRBJ1-1 | TRBD1 | - | TRBV9 | TGTGCCAGCAGCGCGCTTGTGGGACAGGGCGGCACTGAAGCTTTCTTT | CASSALVGQGGTEAFF
TRBJ2-1 | - | - | TRBV20-1 | TGCAGTGCTCGCATCCGTGGGGGCTGGGGCAATGAGCAGTTCTTC | CSARIRGGWGNEQFF
TRBJ1-1 | TRBD1 | - | TRBV2 | TGTGCCAGCAGAGGGTCCCGGGACAGGGCGACGAACACTGAAGCTTTCTTT | CASRGSRDRATNTEAFF
TRBJ2-7 | - | - | TRBV6-5 | TGTGCCAGCAGTTACTCGATTGGGACTCCATCTGGCTACGAGCAGTACTTC | CASSYSIGTPSGYEQYF
TRBJ2-2 | - | - | TRBV12-3/TRBV12-4 | TGTGCCAGCAGTCGGGATACTAGTGGCGGGGAGCTGTTTTTT | CASSRDTSGGELFF
TRBJ1-2 | TRBD1 | - | TRBV20-1 | TGCAGTGTAGAGACAGGGGCGGCGGTCTATGGCTACACCTTC | CSVETGAAVYGYTF
TRBJ2-7 | TRBD1 | - | TRBV29-1 | TGCAGCGTTGAAGATTCGGGACAGGGAATCCTCGAGCAGTACTTC | CSVEDSGQGILEQYF
TRBJ2-7 | TRBD2 | once | TRBV20-1 | TGCAGTGCTAGCCGGACTAGCGGGAGTCTCGGGGAGCAGTACTTC | CSASRTSGSLGEQYF
TRBJ2-7 | - | - | TRBV9 | TGTGCCAGCAGCGTAGCGGCGGGTCCGTCCTACGAGCAGTACTTC | CASSVAAGPSYEQYF
TRBJ1-1 | TRBD1 | - | TRBV6-1 | TGTGCCAGCAGTCCCACCGGGACAGGGAGCTCCTTGAACACTGAAGCTTTCTTT | CASSPTGTGSSLNTEAFF
TRBJ2-5 | TRBD1 | - | TRBV12-3/TRBV12-4 | TGTGCCAGCAGCCCGAGGACAGGGGACCAAGAGACCCAGTACTTC | CASSPRTGDQETQYF
TRBJ2-3 | TRBD2 | - | TRBV27 | TGTGCCAGCAGCCTGAGAAGCGGGAGTATAGATACGCAGTATTTT | CASSLRSGSIDTQYF
TRBJ2-1 | TRBD2 | - | TRBV5-1 | TGCGCCAGCAGCTTGGATAGCGGGAGCTCCTACAATGAGCAGTTCTTC | CASSLDSGSSYNEQFF
TRBJ1-1 | - | - | TRBV27 | TGTGCCAGCAGTTGGGCTGGGGGAGCACTCACTGAAGCTTTCTTT | CASSWAGGALTEAFF
TRBJ1-5 | - | - | TRBV6-1 | TGTGCCAGCAAACATTTAAACCGGGGAGACTATAGCAATCAGCCCCAGCATTTT | CASKHLNRGDYSNQPQHF
TRBJ2-7 | - | - | TRBV18 | TGTGCCAGCTCACCGTCGGGGAGCGACGAGCAGTACTTC | CASSPSGSDEQYF
TRBJ1-3 | - | - | TRBV13 | TGTGCCAGCAGCCCGGGTGGGGTCAGATCGAACACCATATATTTT | CASSPGGVRSNTIYF
TRBJ2-5 | - | once | TRBV12-3/TRBV12-4 | TGTGCCAGCACCTGGATCCAAGAGACCCAGTACTTC | CASTWIQETQYF
TRBJ2-7 | - | - | TRBV13 | TGTGCCAGCAGCAGGGGGCCCGGGACTAAAGGCGGATACGAGCAGTACTTC | CASSRGPGTKGGYEQYF
TRBJ2-1 | - | once | TRBV6-5 | TGTGCCAGCAGTTCGCCTCGGGACTCTCTCCTATCGGAGCAGTTCTTC | CASSSPRDSLLSEQFF
TRBJ1-1 | - | once | TRBV6-1 | TGTGCCAGCACCAACCTTATAGGCCGGGGGGGCACTGAAGCTTTCTTT | CASTNLIGRGGTEAFF
TRBJ2-5 | - | once | TRBV7-9 | TGTGCCAGCAGCGAAGGCCAGTTACAGACCCAGTACTTC | CASSEGQLQTQYF
TRBJ1-1 | - | - | TRBV7-3 | TGTGCCAGCAGCGACGGGCACACTGAAGCTTTCTTT | CASSDGHTEAFF
TRBJ2-5 | - | - | TRBV12-3/TRBV12-4 | TGTGCCAGCAGTCCGGGGGACTTCCAAGAGACCCAGTACTTC | CASSPGDFQETQYF
TRBJ2-5 | TRBD2 | - | TRBV4-1 | TGCGCCAGCAGCCAAGTTTTCCAGGGACTAGTCCAAGAGACCCAGTACTTC | CASSQVFQGLVQETQYF
TRBJ1-5 | TRBD1 | - | TRBV5-6 | TGTGCCAGCAGCTTGGGGGGGACAGGCAATCAGCCCCAGCATTTT | CASSLGGTGNQPQHF
TRBJ2-1 | TRBD2 | - | TRBV4-1 | TGCGCCAGCAGCCCGGGACTAGCGGGCCAGGGGCCCTACAATGAGCAGTTCTTC | CASSPGLAGQGPYNEQFF